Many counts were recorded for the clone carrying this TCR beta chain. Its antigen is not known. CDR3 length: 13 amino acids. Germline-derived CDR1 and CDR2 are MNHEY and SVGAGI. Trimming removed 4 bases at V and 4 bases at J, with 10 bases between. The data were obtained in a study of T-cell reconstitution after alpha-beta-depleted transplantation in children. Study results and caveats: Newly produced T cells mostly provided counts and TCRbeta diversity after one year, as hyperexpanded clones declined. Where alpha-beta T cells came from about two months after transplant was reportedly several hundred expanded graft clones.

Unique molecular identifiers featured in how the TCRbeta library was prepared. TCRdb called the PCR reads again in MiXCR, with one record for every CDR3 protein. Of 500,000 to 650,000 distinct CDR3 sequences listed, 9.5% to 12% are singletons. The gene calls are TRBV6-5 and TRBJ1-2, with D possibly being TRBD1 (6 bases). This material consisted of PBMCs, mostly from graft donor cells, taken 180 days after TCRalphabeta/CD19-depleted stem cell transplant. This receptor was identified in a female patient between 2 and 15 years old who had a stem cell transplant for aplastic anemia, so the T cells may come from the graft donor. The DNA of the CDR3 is TGTGCCAGCAGTTCGGACAGCTTCTATGGCTACACCTTC. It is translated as CASSSDSFYGYTF.